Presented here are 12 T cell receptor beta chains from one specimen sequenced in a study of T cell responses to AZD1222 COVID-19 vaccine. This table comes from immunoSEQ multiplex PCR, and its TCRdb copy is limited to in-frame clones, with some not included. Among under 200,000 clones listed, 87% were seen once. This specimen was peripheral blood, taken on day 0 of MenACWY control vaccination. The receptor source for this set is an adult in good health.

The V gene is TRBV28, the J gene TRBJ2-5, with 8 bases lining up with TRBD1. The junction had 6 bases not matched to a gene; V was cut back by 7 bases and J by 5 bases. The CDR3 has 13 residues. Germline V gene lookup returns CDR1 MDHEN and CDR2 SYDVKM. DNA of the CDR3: TGTGCCAGCACCCAGGGGGCGCGGGAGACCCAGTACTTC. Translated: CASTQGARETQYF. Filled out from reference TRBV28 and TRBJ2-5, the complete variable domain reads DVKVTQSSRYLVKRTGEKVFLECVQDMDHENMFWYRQDPGLGLRLIYFSYDVKMKEKGDIPEGYSVSREKKERFSLILESASTNQTSMYLCASTQGARETQYFGPGTRLLVL.

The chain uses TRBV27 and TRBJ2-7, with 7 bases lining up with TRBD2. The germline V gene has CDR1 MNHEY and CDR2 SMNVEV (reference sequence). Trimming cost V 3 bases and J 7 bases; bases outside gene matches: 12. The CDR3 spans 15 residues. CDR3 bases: TGTGCCAGCAGTTTTTGGAGGGAGGGCCTGGGAGAGCAGTACTTC. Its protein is CASSFWREGLGEQYF.

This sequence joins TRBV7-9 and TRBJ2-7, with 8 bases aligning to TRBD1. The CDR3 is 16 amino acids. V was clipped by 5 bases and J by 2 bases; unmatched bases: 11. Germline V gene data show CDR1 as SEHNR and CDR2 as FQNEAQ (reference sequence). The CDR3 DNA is TGTGCCAGCAGCGAGACGGGGACAGGTACTCCCTACGAGCAGTACTTC. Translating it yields CASSETGTGTPYEQYF.

In DNA, the CDR3 is TGTGCCTGGAGTGTTGCCAGCTCTGGAAACACCATATATTTT. The encoded protein is CAWSVASSGNTIYF. This chain connects TRBV30 to TRBJ1-3; D gene uncertain. This CDR3 has 14 residues. With 0 bases removed from V and 0 bases from J, the gap between germline ends came to 6 bases. Germline V CDR1 and CDR2: GTSNPN, SVGIG (reference sequence). Full variable domain (outside the CDR3, taken from reference TRBV30 and TRBJ1-3): SQTIHQWPATLVQPVGSPLSLECTVEGTSNPNLYWYRQAAGRGLQLLFYSVGIGQISSEVPQNLSASRPQDRQFILSSKKLLLSDSGFYLCAWSVASSGNTIYFGEGSWLTVV.

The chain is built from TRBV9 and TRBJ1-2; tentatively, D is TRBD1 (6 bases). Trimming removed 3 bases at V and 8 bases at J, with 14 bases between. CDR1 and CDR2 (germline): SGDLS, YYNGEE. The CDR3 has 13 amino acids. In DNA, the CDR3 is TGTGCCAGCAGCGAGGGGGGCCCTCGGGGCTACACCTTC. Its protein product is CASSEGGPRGYTF.

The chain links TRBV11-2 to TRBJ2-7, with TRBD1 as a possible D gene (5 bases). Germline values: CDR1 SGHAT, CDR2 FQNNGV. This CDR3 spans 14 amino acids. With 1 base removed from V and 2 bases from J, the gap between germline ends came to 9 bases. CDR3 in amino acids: CASSLASGTYEQYF. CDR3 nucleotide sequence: TGTGCCAGCAGCTTAGCATCAGGGACCTACGAGCAGTACTTC.

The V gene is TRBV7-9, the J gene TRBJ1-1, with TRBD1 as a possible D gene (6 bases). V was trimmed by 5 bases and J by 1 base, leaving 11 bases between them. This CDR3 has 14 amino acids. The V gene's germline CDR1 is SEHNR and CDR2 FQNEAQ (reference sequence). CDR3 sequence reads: CASSQTGTNTEAFF. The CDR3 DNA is TGTGCCAGCAGCCAAACAGGGACGAACACTGAAGCTTTCTTT.

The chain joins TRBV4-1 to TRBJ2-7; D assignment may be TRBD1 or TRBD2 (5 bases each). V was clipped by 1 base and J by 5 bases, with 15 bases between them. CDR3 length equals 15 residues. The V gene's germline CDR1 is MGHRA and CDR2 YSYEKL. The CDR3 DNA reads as TGCGCCAGCAGCCAAGTTGTGTACGGGGCCAACGAGCAGTACTTC. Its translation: CASSQVVYGANEQYF.

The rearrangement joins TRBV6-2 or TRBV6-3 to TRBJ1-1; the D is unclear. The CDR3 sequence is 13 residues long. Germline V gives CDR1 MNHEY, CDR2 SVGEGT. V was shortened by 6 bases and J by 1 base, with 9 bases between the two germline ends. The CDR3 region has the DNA TGTGCCAGCAGCCGCCCGCCGAACACTGAAGCTTTCTTT. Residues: CASSRPPNTEAFF.

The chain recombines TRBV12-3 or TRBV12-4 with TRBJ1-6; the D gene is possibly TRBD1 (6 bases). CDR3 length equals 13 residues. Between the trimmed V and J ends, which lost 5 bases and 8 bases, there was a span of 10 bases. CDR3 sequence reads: CASSGNRDSPLHF. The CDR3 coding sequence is TGTGCCAGCAGTGGCAACAGGGATTCACCCCTCCACTTT.

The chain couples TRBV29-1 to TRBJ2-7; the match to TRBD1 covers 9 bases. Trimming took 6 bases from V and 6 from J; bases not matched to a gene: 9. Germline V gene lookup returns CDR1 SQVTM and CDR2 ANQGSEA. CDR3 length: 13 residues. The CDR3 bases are TGCAGCGTGATGGGACAGGGCGGGAGCGAGCAGTACTTC. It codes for CSVMGQGGSEQYF.

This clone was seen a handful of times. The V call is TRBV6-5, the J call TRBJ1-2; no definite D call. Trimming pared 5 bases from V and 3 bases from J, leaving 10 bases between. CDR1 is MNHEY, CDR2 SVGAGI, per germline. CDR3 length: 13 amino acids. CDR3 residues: CASSNDEDYGYTF. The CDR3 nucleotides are TGTGCCAGCAGTAACGACGAGGACTATGGCTACACCTTC.